A single sample gave rise to the 14 T cell receptor beta chains below, sequenced in a study of lymphopenia after photon versus proton radiotherapy. Sequencing was performed with immunoSEQ multiplex PCR; in TCRdb, only in-frame clones are kept and a portion is missing. The data show roughly 58,000 clones, about nine tenths seen once. Specimen: peripheral blood, collected from a patient treated with proton-based radiotherapy. Receptors were obtained from a man older than 75 with esophageal cancer.

The chain links TRBV7-2 to TRBJ2-7; TRBD2 is a possible D gene (5 bases). V was cut by 5 bases and J by 3 bases, with 17 bases left in between. Germline V gene sequence: CDR1 SGHTA, CDR2 FQGNSA. The CDR3 contains 15 residues. CDR3 coding DNA: TGTGCCAGCAGCACTATCGACGACGGGGTCTACGAGCAGTACTTC. This sequence encodes CASSTIDDGVYEQYF.

The J gene is TRBJ1-2, the V gene TRBV6-5; D unclear. V was shortened by 0 bases and J by 7 bases, with 9 bases between the two germline ends. CDR3 length: 13 amino acids. Per germline, CDR1 MNHEY and CDR2 SVGAGI. The CDR3 protein is CASSYSEVSGYTF. The CDR3 DNA reads TGTGCCAGCAGTTACTCCGAGGTTTCTGGCTACACCTTC.

This clone appeared once. V usage is TRBV6-5 and J usage is TRBJ1-1, with D unclear. With 0 bases removed from V and 7 bases from J, the gap between germline ends came to 9 bases. The CDR3 has 13 residues. Germline V gives CDR1 MNHEY, CDR2 SVGAGI. The CDR3, as DNA: TGTGCCAGCAGTTACTCGATCCGGAGTGAAGCTTTCTTT. Translating gives CASSYSIRSEAFF.

This clone was observed once. V usage is TRBV5-4 and J usage is TRBJ1-1; TRBD1 might be the D (6 bases). Trimming cost V 4 bases and J 3 bases, with 16 bases left between them. CDR3 length: 15 residues. Germline CDR1 and CDR2: SGHNT and YYREEE (reference sequence). This CDR3 reads CASSPGRGVYTEAFF. CDR3 in DNA: TGTGCCAGCAGCCCCGGGAGGGGGGTCTACACTGAAGCTTTCTTT.

This chain links TRBV29-1 with TRBJ1-1; TRBD1 aligns across 9 bases. CDR1 SQVTM and CDR2 ANQGSEA come from the germline V gene. The junction had 6 bases not matched to a gene; V was cut back by 7 bases and J by 0 bases. There are 14 residues in the CDR3. The CDR3 reads CSARRDRVNTEAFF. The CDR3 DNA follows: TGCAGCGCCCGAAGGGACAGGGTGAACACTGAAGCTTTCTTT.

The V gene is TRBV7-2, the J gene TRBJ1-4; D is unresolved. The CDR3 is 12 residues long. Germline CDR1 is SGHTA and CDR2 is FQGNSA. V shed 5 bases and J shed 8 bases, with 9 bases lying between them. The CDR3 region is CASSRMAEKLFF. The CDR3 DNA reads as TGTGCCAGCAGCCGGATGGCAGAAAAACTGTTTTTT.

CDR3 in DNA: TGTGCCAGCAGCCTGTCGTCCGGGACAGGGGATTCACCCCTCCACTTT. Translated: CASSLSSGTGDSPLHF. The rearrangement joins TRBV4-2 to TRBJ1-6, with 10 bases matching TRBD1. This CDR3 spans 16 amino acids. Germline trimming cut 4 bases from V and 8 bases from J; bases unmatched to any gene: 8. Germline CDR1 reads LGHNA; CDR2 reads YNFKEQ.

This clone was observed a single time. This chain connects TRBV5-5 to TRBJ1-2; 7 bases are a match to TRBD1. Trimming took 2 bases from V and 4 from J; bases not matched to a gene: 5. Germline CDR1 reads SGHKS; CDR2 reads YYEKEE (reference sequence). This CDR3 comprises 14 residues. The CDR3 bases are TGTGCCAGCAGCTTTACCAGGGGGACCTATGGCTACACCTTC. Its translation: CASSFTRGTYGYTF.

The chain is built from TRBV4-3 and TRBJ1-4; 9 bases fit TRBD1. Germline CDR1 reads LGHNA; CDR2 reads YSLEER. This CDR3 comprises 17 residues. V gave up 4 bases and J gave up 6 bases; unmatched junction bases: 12. CDR3 sequence: CASSRSKGGDRDEKLFF. CDR3 DNA sequence: TGCGCCAGCAGCCGAAGTAAGGGGGGGGACAGGGATGAAAAACTGTTTTTT.

The chain is built from TRBV7-2 and TRBJ2-7; D might be TRBD1 (6 bases). The germline V and J ends were trimmed by 5 bases and 0 bases, with 17 bases remaining between them. The CDR3 is made up of 16 amino acids. The germline CDR1 and CDR2 sequences are SGHTA and FQGNSA. This CDR3 is CASSASPGHLSYEQYF. CDR3 DNA: TGTGCCAGCAGCGCATCTCCGGGACACCTCTCCTACGAGCAGTACTTC.

This clone was seen just once. The chain is built from TRBV19 and TRBJ1-5; D is perhaps TRBD1 (6 bases). The CDR3 contains 15 residues. Per germline, CDR1 LNHDA and CDR2 SQIVND (reference sequence). V was shortened by 4 bases and J by 2 bases, with 12 bases between the two germline ends. In nucleotides, the CDR3 is TGTGCCAGTAGTAGGGAGGACAGCCGCAATCAGCCCCAGCATTTT. It yields the protein CASSREDSRNQPQHF.

J is TRBJ1-1 and V is TRBV5-6; the D is unclear. This CDR3 region has 13 residues. The germline V gene has CDR1 SGHDT and CDR2 YYEEEE. With 4 bases removed from V and 4 bases from J, the gap between germline ends came to 11 bases. CDR3 sequence: CASSLSSSTEAFF. The CDR3 nucleotides read TGTGCCAGCAGCCTCTCAAGTAGCACTGAAGCTTTCTTT.

This chain joins TRBV21-1 and TRBJ1-1; TRBD1 is the table's D call, not checked against the DNA. TRBV21-1 is marked as a pseudogene. This CDR3 has 18 residues. Written as DNA, the CDR3 is TGTGCCAGCAGCAAAGGGGAATCCGGGACAGGGCGTTTGGATGAAGCTTTCTTT. Translation gives CASSKGESGTGRLDEAFF.

V usage is TRBV14 and J usage is TRBJ1-4; 11 positions match TRBD1. Germline lookup yields CDR1 SGHDN and CDR2 FVKESK. The CDR3 length is 17 residues. The V and J ends lost 5 bases and 2 bases, in that order; junction bases with no gene match: 7. CDR3 sequence (DNA): TGTGCCAGCAGCAACCGGGACAGGGGGGTCACTAATGAAAAACTGTTTTTT. This encodes CASSNRDRGVTNEKLFF.